This entry describes one T cell receptor beta chain. This record comes from a study of OX40 agonist ivuxolimab in advanced cancers. The V end was cut by 7 bases, the J end by 0 bases, with 22 bases between. Germline V CDR1 and CDR2: MDHEN, SYDVKM. The CDR3 totals 17 residues. Libraries were prepared by immunoSEQ multiplex PCR; TCRdb keeps only in-frame clonotypes and omits some of them. The table includes more than 75,000 clones, around nine tenths detected once. This specimen consisted of CD4+ or CD8+ T cells sorted from blood, obtained in a trial of the OX40 agonist ivuxolimab. This receptor was identified in an adult with an advanced solid tumor such as melanoma, head and neck, liver or kidney cancer. The V and J genes are TRBV28 and TRBJ2-7; possibly TRBD2 for D (5 bases). The CDR3 coding sequence is TGTGCCAGCATTCCCGCCGCAGAGGGCCCGAGCTCCTACGAGCAGTACTTC. Its translation: CASIPAAEGPSSYEQYF.